This TCR beta chain was obtained from a study of type 1 regulatory T cells. At the level of the study: This in vitro CD4 product, T-allo10, is enriched for Tr1 cells and alloantigen-specific.

CDR1 is SGHRS and CDR2 is YFSETQ in the germline V gene. Trimming stripped 6 bases from V and 4 bases from J, with 10 bases between. The CDR3 loop spans 12 amino acids. Each CDR3 protein gets one entry after TCRdb re-called the reads with MiXCR. The table lists 75,000 to 100,000 distinct CDR3 sequences, about a third of them singletons. The rearrangement links TRBV5-1 to TRBJ1-1, with D possibly TRBD1 on 5 matching bases. The receptor comes from a human donor in good health. Input material: CD4+ T cells, either the whole sample or a sorted fraction (not recorded which). DNA for the CDR3: TGCGCCAGCAACGAGGGGTCCACTGAAGCTTTCTTT. It translates to CASNEGSTEAFF.